A selection of T cell receptor beta chains follows, all from one sample in a study of blood T cell repertoires in COVID-19. The table came from immunoSEQ multiplex PCR; TCRdb's copy has only in-frame clones and leaves some out. The profile covers hundreds of thousands of clones, with 90% appearing a single time and over 3.5% taken by the ten largest. Specimen: PBMCs or T cells enriched from blood (not recorded which). The receptor set was obtained from a woman younger than 35 with acute COVID-19. CDR3s include the opening cysteine and the closing phenylalanine or tryptophan. D genes are given only for firm matches. Size values are once, few and many counts, or a class for expanded clones, and some rows have none.

>NA|17|NA|TRBJ1-1|TRBV2
CASSYLHREGLNTEAFF
TGTGCCAGCAGTTACCTTCACAGGGAGGGTTTGAACACTGAAGCTTTCTTT
>once|14|NA|TRBJ1-2|TRBV15
CATSRDFGGYGYTF
TGTGCCACCAGCAGAGATTTCGGGGGCTATGGCTACACCTTC
>NA|15|TRBD1|TRBJ1-2|TRBV18
CASSPGTGDLYGYTF
TGTGCCAGCTCCCCCGGGACAGGGGACCTCTATGGCTACACCTTC
>NA|16|NA|TRBJ1-6|TRBV5-1
CASTATGPSYNSPLHF
TGCGCCAGCACCGCGACTGGTCCATCCTATAATTCACCCCTCCACTTT
>NA|13|NA|TRBJ1-2|TRBV12-3/TRBV12-4
CASSTDRDYGYTF
TGTGCCAGCAGTACCGACAGAGACTATGGCTACACCTTC
>NA|14|NA|TRBJ1-2|TRBV19
CASSDGGAVYGYTF
TGTGCCAGTAGTGACGGTGGGGCAGTCTATGGCTACACCTTC
>NA|14|TRBD1|TRBJ1-6|TRBV6-4
CASSGTGVNSPLHF
TGTGCCAGCAGTGGGACAGGGGTTAATTCACCCCTCCACTTT
>NA|18|NA|TRBJ1-2|TRBV3-1/TRBV3-2
CASSQDLPLGRGNYGYTF
TGTGCCAGCAGCCAAGATCTCCCACTGGGTCGGGGGAACTATGGCTACACCTTC
>once|17|TRBD2|TRBJ2-5|TRBV13
CASSWGLAGQQQETQYF
TGTGCCAGCAGCTGGGGACTAGCGGGACAGCAACAAGAGACCCAGTACTTC
>NA|15|NA|TRBJ1-2|TRBV19
CASSISTGANYGYTF
TGTGCCAGTAGTATTTCAACCGGGGCTAACTATGGCTACACCTTC
>NA|13|NA|TRBJ1-5|TRBV28
CASSLIRGQPQHF
TGTGCCAGCAGTTTAATCAGGGGTCAGCCCCAGCATTTT
>once|13|NA|TRBJ2-7|TRBV28
CASSLQETSEQYF
TGTGCCAGCAGTTTGCAGGAGACTAGCGAGCAGTACTTC
>NA|13|NA|TRBJ1-2|TRBV27
CASSTTTNYGYTF
TGTGCCAGCAGTACAACGACTAACTATGGCTACACCTTC
>NA|13|NA|TRBJ1-1|TRBV28
CASSLPGQDEAFF
TGTGCCAGCAGTTTACCAGGGCAGGATGAAGCTTTCTTT
>NA|11|NA|TRBJ1-1|TRBV2
CASRQNTEAFF
TGTGCCAGCAGACAGAACACTGAAGCTTTCTTT
>NA|15|TRBD1|TRBJ1-5|TRBV9
CASSAGQGNNQPQHF
TGTGCCAGCAGCGCAGGACAGGGAAACAATCAGCCCCAGCATTTT
>NA|15|TRBD1|TRBJ2-3|TRBV3-1/TRBV3-2
CASSRGTGPTDTQYF
TGTGCCAGCAGCCGCGGGACAGGTCCCACAGATACGCAGTATTTT
>NA|13|NA|TRBJ1-5|TRBV2
CASSETEDQPQHF
TGTGCCAGCAGTGAAACGGAGGATCAGCCCCAGCATTTT
>NA|15|NA|TRBJ2-7|TRBV11-3
CASSLTGGGSGEQYF
TGTGCCAGCAGCTTGACCGGGGGAGGCTCTGGCGAGCAGTACTTC
>NA|15|TRBD1|TRBJ2-3|TRBV19
CASSIWGQSLDTQYF
TGTGCCAGTAGTATATGGGGACAGTCCTTAGATACGCAGTATTTT
>NA|17|TRBD2|TRBJ2-5|TRBV9
CASSAQPPTSGLETQYF
TGTGCCAGCAGCGCCCAGCCCCCGACTAGCGGCCTAGAGACCCAGTACTTC
>NA|13|NA|TRBJ2-3|TRBV6-5
CATRDLSTDTQYF
TGTGCCACCCGGGACTTGAGCACAGATACGCAGTATTTT
>NA|16|TRBD1|TRBJ1-5|TRBV5-8
CASSGQGGGSNQPQHF
TGTGCCAGCAGCGGACAGGGAGGTGGTAGCAATCAGCCCCAGCATTTT
>NA|13|NA|TRBJ1-5|TRBV18
CASSPGRDQPQHF
TGTGCCAGCTCACCAGGGCGGGATCAGCCCCAGCATTTT
>NA|12|NA|TRBJ2-1|TRBV2
CASSVKDLGQFF
TGTGCCAGCAGTGTAAAGGACTTAGGGCAGTTCTTC
>once|13|NA|TRBJ1-4|TRBV18
CASTDATNEKLFF
TGTGCCAGCACAGACGCAACTAATGAAAAACTGTTTTTT
>NA|11|NA|TRBJ1-2|TRBV7-9
CASSLDRANTF
TGTGCCAGCAGCTTAGACAGGGCCAACACCTTC
>once|16|TRBD1|TRBJ1-4|TRBV27
CASSLGTGGSHEKLFF
TGTGCCAGCAGTCTTGGGACAGGTGGGAGTCATGAAAAACTGTTTTTT
>NA|17|NA|TRBJ2-7|TRBV12-2
CASRPSPVYRGLYEQYF
TGTGCAAGTCGCCCCTCCCCCGTCTACAGGGGCCTCTACGAGCAGTACTTC
>few|17|TRBD2|TRBJ2-3|TRBV4-2
CASSPLAGGPGTDTQYF
TGTGCCAGCAGCCCCTTAGCGGGAGGGCCGGGGACAGATACGCAGTATTTT
>NA|14|TRBD1|TRBJ1-5|TRBV7-9
CASSSGQGNQPQHF
TGTGCCAGCAGCTCGGGACAGGGAAATCAGCCCCAGCATTTT
>NA|11|NA|TRBJ1-2|TRBV20-1
CSAKHFVGYTF
TGCAGTGCTAAACATTTTGTTGGCTACACCTTC
>NA|15|TRBD2|TRBJ2-3|TRBV9
CASSVNGRATDTQYF
TGTGCCAGCAGCGTAAACGGGAGGGCCACAGATACGCAGTATTTT
>NA|15|TRBD1|TRBJ1-2|TRBV6-1
CASSEVVAGGYGYTF
TGTGCCAGCAGTGAAGTTGTGGCAGGGGGCTATGGCTACACCTTC
>once|12|NA|TRBJ2-1|TRBV28
CASSLLYNEQFF
TGTGCCAGCAGTTTACTATACAATGAGCAGTTCTTC
>NA|15|NA|TRBJ1-1|TRBV7-2
CASSLYAVGGTEAFF
TGTGCCAGCAGCTTATACGCCGTGGGGGGCACTGAAGCTTTCTTT
>NA|15|TRBD1|TRBJ1-1|TRBV28
CASSSLTGANTEAFF
TGTGCCAGCAGTTCTTTGACAGGGGCGAACACTGAAGCTTTCTTT
>NA|16|TRBD1|TRBJ1-1|TRBV27
CASSTPTDRDYTEAFF
TGTGCCAGCAGCACACCAACTGACAGGGACTACACTGAAGCTTTCTTT
>NA|15|TRBD2|TRBJ2-7|TRBV15
CATRPGSGSSYEQYF
TGTGCCACCAGGCCGGGGAGCGGGAGCTCCTACGAGCAGTACTTC
>NA|14|NA|TRBJ2-3|TRBV3-1/TRBV3-2
CASSPLGPTDTQYF
TGTGCCAGCAGCCCCCTGGGGCCAACAGATACGCAGTATTTT
>NA|14|TRBD1|TRBJ1-2|TRBV10-2
CASRGQGYGYGYTF
TGCGCCAGCAGGGGACAGGGATATGGCTATGGCTACACCTTC
>NA|15|TRBD2|TRBJ2-1|TRBV28
CASSLPRETYNEQFF
TGTGCCAGCAGTTTACCGCGGGAGACCTACAATGAGCAGTTCTTC
>NA|17|TRBD1|TRBJ1-1|TRBV5-6
CASSTPGTGSTNTEAFF
TGTGCCAGCAGCACCCCTGGGACAGGGTCTACCAACACTGAAGCTTTCTTT
>NA|14|NA|TRBJ1-4|TRBV10-2
CASKQGEALEKLFF
TGCGCCAGCAAACAGGGAGAGGCGCTGGAAAAACTGTTTTTT
>few|14|NA|TRBJ1-1|TRBV19
CASSRDIRNTEAFF
TGTGCCAGTAGTCGAGACATCCGGAACACTGAAGCTTTCTTT
>NA|13|TRBD1|TRBJ1-2|TRBV11-2
CASSPGQDYGYTF
TGTGCCAGCAGCCCCGGACAGGACTATGGCTACACCTTC
>NA|14|NA|TRBJ1-1|TRBV5-4
CASSLAPVNTEAFF
TGTGCCAGCAGCTTGGCTCCAGTGAACACTGAAGCTTTCTTT
>NA|12|NA|TRBJ1-2|TRBV7-9
CASSESTLGYTF
TGTGCCAGCAGCGAGAGTACCCTAGGCTACACCTTC
>NA|15|NA|TRBJ1-1|TRBV6-5
CASSYTTGPNTEAFF
TGTGCCAGCAGTTACACAACAGGGCCGAACACTGAAGCTTTCTTT
>once|14|NA|TRBJ1-1|TRBV15
CATSKQGLFTEAFF
TGTGCCACCAGCAAACAGGGATTATTCACTGAAGCTTTCTTT